This T cell receptor beta chain emerged from a study of blood T cell repertoires in COVID-19. On the study more broadly: Some COVID-19 samples were acute and others convalescent; all came from the United States, Italy and Spain. Nucleic acid was either cDNA or gDNA, and it came from T cells, B-cell-depleted T cells, or PBMCs.

Per the study methods: For nucleated cells, counts were estimated from reference gene primer amplification. Clones were read by immunoSEQ multiplex PCR, and TCRdb kept only the in-frame ones, dropping some. Clonal size and the V and J genes are those of that table, whereas D and trimming came from the DNA. This sample has hundreds of thousands of clones, with around 86% found just once. What was sequenced was peripheral blood. The origin of this receptor is a woman aged 25 to 39 who had recovered from COVID-19.

For the CDR3, the DNA is TGTGCCAGCAGCTCCAGCTCTGGGGCCAACGTCCTGACTTTC. This translates into CASSSSSGANVLTF. This chain uses TRBV7-9 with TRBJ2-6, with D hard to call. Germline V gives CDR1 SEHNR, CDR2 FQNEAQ (reference sequence). V dropped 4 bases and J dropped 0 bases, with 4 bases sitting between them. The CDR3 sequence is 14 residues long. Variable domain in full (rest from reference TRBV7-9 and TRBJ2-6): DTGVSQNPRHKITKRGQNVTFRCDPISEHNRLYWYRQTLGQGPEFLTYFQNEAQLEKSRLLSDRFSAERPKGSFSTLEIQRTEQGDSAMYLCASSSSSGANVLTFGAGSRLTVL.